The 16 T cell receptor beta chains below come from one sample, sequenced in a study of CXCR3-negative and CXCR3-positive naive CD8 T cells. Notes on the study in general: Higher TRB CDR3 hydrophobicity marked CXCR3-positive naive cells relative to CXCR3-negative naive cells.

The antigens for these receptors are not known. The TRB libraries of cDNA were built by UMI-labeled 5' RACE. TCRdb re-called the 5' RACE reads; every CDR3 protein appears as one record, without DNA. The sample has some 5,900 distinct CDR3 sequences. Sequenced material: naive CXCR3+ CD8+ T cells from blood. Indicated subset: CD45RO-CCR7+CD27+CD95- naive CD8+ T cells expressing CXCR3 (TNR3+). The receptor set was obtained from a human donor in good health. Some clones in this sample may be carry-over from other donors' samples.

The CDR3 sequence is CSVEGFSGASFF. V usage is TRBV29-1 and J usage is TRBJ1-2. CDR3 length: 12 amino acids. The germline gives CDR1 SQVTM, CDR2 ANQGSEA.

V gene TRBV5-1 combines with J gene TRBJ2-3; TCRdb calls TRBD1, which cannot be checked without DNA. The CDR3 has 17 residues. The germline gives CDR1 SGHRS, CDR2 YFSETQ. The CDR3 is CASSLGLGGARRDTQYF.

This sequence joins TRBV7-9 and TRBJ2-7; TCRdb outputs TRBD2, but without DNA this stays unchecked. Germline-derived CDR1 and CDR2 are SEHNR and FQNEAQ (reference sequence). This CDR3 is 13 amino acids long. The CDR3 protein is CASSALSAYEQYF.

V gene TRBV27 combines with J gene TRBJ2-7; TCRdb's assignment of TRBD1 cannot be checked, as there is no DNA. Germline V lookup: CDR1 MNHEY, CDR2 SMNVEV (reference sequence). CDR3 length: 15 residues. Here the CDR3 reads CASSHSRGSGGEQYF.

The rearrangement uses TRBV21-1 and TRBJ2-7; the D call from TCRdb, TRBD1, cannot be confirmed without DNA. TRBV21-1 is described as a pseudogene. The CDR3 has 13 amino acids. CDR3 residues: CASSKGQSYEQYF.

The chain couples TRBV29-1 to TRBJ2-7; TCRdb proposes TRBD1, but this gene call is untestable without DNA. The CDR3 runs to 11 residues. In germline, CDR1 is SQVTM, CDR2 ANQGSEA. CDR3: CSGGGSYEQYF.

The CDR3: CASAETGANVLTF. V gene TRBV7-2 combines with J gene TRBJ2-6. CDR1 is SGHTA, CDR2 FQGNSA, per germline. This CDR3 spans 13 amino acids.

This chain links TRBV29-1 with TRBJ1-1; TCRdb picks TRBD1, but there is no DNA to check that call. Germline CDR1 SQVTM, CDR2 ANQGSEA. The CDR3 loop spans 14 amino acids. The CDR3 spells CSAPGGGSGTEAFF.

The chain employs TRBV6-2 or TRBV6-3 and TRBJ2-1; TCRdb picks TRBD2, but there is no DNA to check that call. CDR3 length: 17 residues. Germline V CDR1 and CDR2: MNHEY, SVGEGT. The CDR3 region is CASSPGLAGESYNEQFF.

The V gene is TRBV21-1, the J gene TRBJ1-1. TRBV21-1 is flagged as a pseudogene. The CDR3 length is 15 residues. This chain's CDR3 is CASSKVPTCEAEAFF.

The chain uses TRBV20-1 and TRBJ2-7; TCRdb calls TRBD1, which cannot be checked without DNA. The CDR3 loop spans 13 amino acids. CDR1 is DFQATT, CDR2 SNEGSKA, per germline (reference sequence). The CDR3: CSAPGQGAYEQYF.

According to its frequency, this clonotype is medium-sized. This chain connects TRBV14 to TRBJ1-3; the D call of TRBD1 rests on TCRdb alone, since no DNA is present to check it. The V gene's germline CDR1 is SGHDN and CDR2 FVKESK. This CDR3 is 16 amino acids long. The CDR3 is CASSFWDRSSGNTIYF.

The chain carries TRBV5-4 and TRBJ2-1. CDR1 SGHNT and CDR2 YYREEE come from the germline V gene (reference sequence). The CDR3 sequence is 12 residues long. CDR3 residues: CASSQISDEQFF.

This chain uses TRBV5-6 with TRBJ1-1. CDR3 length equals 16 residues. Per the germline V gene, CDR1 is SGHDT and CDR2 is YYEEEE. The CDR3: CASSLALEEVDTEAFF. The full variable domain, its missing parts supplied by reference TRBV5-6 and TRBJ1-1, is DAGVTQSPTHLIKTRGQQVTLRCSPKSGHDTVSWYQQALGQGPQFIFQYYEEEERQRGNFPDRFSGHQFPNYSSELNVNALLLGDSALYLCASSLALEEVDTEAFFGQGTRLTVV.

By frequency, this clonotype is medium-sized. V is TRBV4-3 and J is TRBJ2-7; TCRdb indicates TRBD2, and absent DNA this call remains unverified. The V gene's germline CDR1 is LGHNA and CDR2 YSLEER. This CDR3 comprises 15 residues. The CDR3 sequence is CASSQGTSGMGEQYF.

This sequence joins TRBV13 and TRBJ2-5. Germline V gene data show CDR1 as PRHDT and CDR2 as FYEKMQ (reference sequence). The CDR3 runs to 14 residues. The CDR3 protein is CASSFYTAQETQYF. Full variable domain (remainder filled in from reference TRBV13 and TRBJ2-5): AAGVIQSPRHLIKEKRETATLKCYPIPRHDTVYWYQQGPGQDPQFLISFYEKMQSDKGSIPDRFSAQQFSDYHSELNMSSLELGDSALYFCASSFYTAQETQYFGPGTRLLVL.